Sequencing of this T cell receptor beta chain was carried out in a study of cytomegalovirus exposure and HLA in healthy donors. In the PCR, 60 Vbeta and 13 Jbeta primers were used. TCRdb's copy holds only in-frame clones and misses some; the assay was immunoSEQ multiplex PCR. The table for this sample gives just under 90,000 clones. This clonotype was obtained from a girl under 18 in good health and CMV-seropositive. Sequences were obtained from PBMCs.

This chain's CDR3 is CASGWDRGDTEAFF. CDR3 in DNA: TGTGCCAGCGGGTGGGACAGGGGAGACACTGAAGCTTTCTTT. The genes are TRBV6-5 and TRBJ1-1, with 10 bases matching TRBD1. Trimming at V came to 8 bases and at J to 3 bases, leaving 6 bases not matched to a gene. There are 14 residues in the CDR3. CDR1 is MNHEY and CDR2 is SVGAGI in the germline V gene.